This TCR beta chain was captured by sequencing in a study of technical replicates of blood from several donors. This CDR3 contains 13 residues. Trimming at V came to 11 bases and at J to 2 bases, leaving 4 bases not matched to a gene. CDR1 and CDR2 from the germline V gene are KGHSH and LQKENI. Sequenced by immunoSEQ multiplex PCR; TCRdb stores in-frame clones only, minus some. Of 95,000 or so clones listed, 90% to 95% are singletons. The sequenced material came from T cells isolated from PBMCs. The TCR originated in a human donor in good health. V gene TRBV18 combines with J gene TRBJ2-5, with 11 bases matching TRBD2. CDR3 loop: CAGGTSGQETQYF. The CDR3 DNA reads TGTGCCGGAGGGACTAGCGGACAAGAGACCCAGTACTTC.